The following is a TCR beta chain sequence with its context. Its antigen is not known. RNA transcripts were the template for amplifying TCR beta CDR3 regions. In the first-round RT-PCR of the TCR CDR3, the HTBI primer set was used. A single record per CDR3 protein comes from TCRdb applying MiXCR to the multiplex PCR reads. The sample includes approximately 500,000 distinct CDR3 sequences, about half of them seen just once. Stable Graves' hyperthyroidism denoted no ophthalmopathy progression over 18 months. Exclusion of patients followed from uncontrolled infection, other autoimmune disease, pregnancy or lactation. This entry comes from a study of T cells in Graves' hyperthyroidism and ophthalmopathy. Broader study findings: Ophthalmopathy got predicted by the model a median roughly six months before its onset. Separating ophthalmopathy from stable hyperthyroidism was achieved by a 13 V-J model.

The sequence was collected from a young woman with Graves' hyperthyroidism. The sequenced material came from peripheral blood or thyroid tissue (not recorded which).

CDR3 bases: TGTGCCAATTCCCGGACTAGCAGCACAGATACGCAGTATTTT. Its protein is CANSRTSSTDTQYF. The genes are TRBV2 and TRBJ2-3, with TRBD2 matching over 8 bases. CDR3 length: 14 residues. The germline V gene encodes CDR1 SNHLY and CDR2 FYNNEI. V was clipped by 10 bases and J by 0 bases; unmatched bases: 6.